Listed below are T cell receptor beta chains from one sample, sequenced in a study of blood T cell repertoires in COVID-19. TCRdb keeps only in-frame clones here, not all; method: immunoSEQ multiplex PCR. The profile covers approximately 670,000 clones, with 85% to 90% appearing a single time and more than 0.25% taken by the ten largest. The specimen sequenced was peripheral blood. The receptors here all came from a woman younger than 35 with acute or convalescent COVID-19. The CDR3 runs from the conserved cysteine through the conserved F or W. Each record gives: clone size, D gene, V gene, J gene, CDR3 DNA, CDR3 protein. D genes are given only for firm matches. Where a row states a size, it is once, few, many or the class of an expanded clone; other rows omit it.

clone_size: NA; d_call: NA; v_call: TRBV27; j_call: TRBJ2-5; cdr3_nt: TGTGCCAGCAGTTTTAGGCAGGAAGAGACCCAGTACTTC; cdr3_aa: CASSFRQEETQYF
clone_size: NA; d_call: TRBD1; v_call: TRBV13; j_call: TRBJ1-4; cdr3_nt: TGTGCCAGCAGCGACCCCCGACAGGGGGATGAAAAACTGTTTTTT; cdr3_aa: CASSDPRQGDEKLFF
clone_size: NA; d_call: NA; v_call: TRBV7-9; j_call: TRBJ1-2; cdr3_nt: TGTGCCAGCAGCTTAGGGTTCAGCTATGGCTACACCTTC; cdr3_aa: CASSLGFSYGYTF
clone_size: few; d_call: NA; v_call: TRBV7-8; j_call: TRBJ2-1; cdr3_nt: TGTGCCAGCAGCTTATATAGCCGGATCTACAATGAGCAGTTCTTC; cdr3_aa: CASSLYSRIYNEQFF
clone_size: NA; d_call: NA; v_call: TRBV2; j_call: TRBJ2-7; cdr3_nt: TGTGCCAGCCATACAGTCGACAGCGAGCAGTACTTC; cdr3_aa: CASHTVDSEQYF
clone_size: NA; d_call: TRBD1; v_call: TRBV7-7; j_call: TRBJ2-5; cdr3_nt: TGTGCCAGCAGCTTGACAGGGGTCCAAGAGACCCAGTACTTC; cdr3_aa: CASSLTGVQETQYF
clone_size: NA; d_call: TRBD1; v_call: TRBV24-1; j_call: TRBJ2-2; cdr3_nt: TGTGCCACCTCCGGGACAGGAATCACCGGGGAGCTGTTTTTT; cdr3_aa: CATSGTGITGELFF
clone_size: NA; d_call: TRBD1; v_call: TRBV6-5; j_call: TRBJ1-5; cdr3_nt: TGTGCCAGCAATGGACAGGGTTGGGAGCCCCAGCATTTT; cdr3_aa: CASNGQGWEPQHF
clone_size: NA; d_call: NA; v_call: TRBV5-4; j_call: TRBJ2-6; cdr3_nt: TGTGCCACCCGAGGGGGCTCTGGGGCCAACGTCCTGACTTTC; cdr3_aa: CATRGGSGANVLTF
clone_size: NA; d_call: NA; v_call: TRBV18; j_call: TRBJ1-3; cdr3_nt: TGTGCCAGCTCACCACCGCACGCGGTGAGAAACACCATATATTTT; cdr3_aa: CASSPPHAVRNTIYF
clone_size: NA; d_call: NA; v_call: TRBV24-1; j_call: TRBJ2-5; cdr3_nt: TGTGCCACCAGTGATTTTACCGGGGGACAGACGGAAGAGACCCAGTACTTC; cdr3_aa: CATSDFTGGQTEETQYF
clone_size: few; d_call: NA; v_call: TRBV27; j_call: TRBJ1-1; cdr3_nt: TGTGCCAGCAGCCGTGAGGCCCCCTCCGTGCCTTTCTTT; cdr3_aa: CASSREAPSVPFF
clone_size: NA; d_call: NA; v_call: TRBV19; j_call: TRBJ1-2; cdr3_nt: TGTGCCAGTAGAAGTTCGTCAGGGAACTATGGCTACACCTTC; cdr3_aa: CASRSSSGNYGYTF
clone_size: NA; d_call: TRBD1; v_call: TRBV7-9; j_call: TRBJ1-2; cdr3_nt: TGTGCCAGCAGCCGGGACAGGACTAACTATGGCTACACCTTC; cdr3_aa: CASSRDRTNYGYTF
clone_size: NA; d_call: NA; v_call: TRBV2; j_call: TRBJ1-2; cdr3_nt: TGTGCCAGCAGTGAGTGGACCTCTACGTCGGGGGGCTACACCTTC; cdr3_aa: CASSEWTSTSGGYTF
clone_size: NA; d_call: TRBD1; v_call: TRBV19; j_call: TRBJ1-5; cdr3_nt: TGTGCCAGTAAGAAGGACAGGGTAGGTCAGCCCCAGCATTTT; cdr3_aa: CASKKDRVGQPQHF